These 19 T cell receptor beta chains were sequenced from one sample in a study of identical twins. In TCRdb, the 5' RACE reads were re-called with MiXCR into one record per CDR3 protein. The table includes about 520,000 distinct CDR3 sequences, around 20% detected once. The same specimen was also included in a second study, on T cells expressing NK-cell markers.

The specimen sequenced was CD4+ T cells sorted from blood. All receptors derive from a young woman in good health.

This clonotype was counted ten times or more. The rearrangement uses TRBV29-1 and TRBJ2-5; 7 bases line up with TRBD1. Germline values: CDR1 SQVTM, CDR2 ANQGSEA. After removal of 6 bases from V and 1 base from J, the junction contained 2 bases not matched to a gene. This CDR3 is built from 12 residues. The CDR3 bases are TGCAGCGTCGACAGGGCCCAAGAGACCCAGTACTTC. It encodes CSVDRAQETQYF.

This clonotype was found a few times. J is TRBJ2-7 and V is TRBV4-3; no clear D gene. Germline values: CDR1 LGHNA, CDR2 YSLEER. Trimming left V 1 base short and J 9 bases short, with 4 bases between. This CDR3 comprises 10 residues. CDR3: CASSQGLQYF. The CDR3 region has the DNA TGCGCCAGCAGCCAAGGTCTGCAGTACTTC.

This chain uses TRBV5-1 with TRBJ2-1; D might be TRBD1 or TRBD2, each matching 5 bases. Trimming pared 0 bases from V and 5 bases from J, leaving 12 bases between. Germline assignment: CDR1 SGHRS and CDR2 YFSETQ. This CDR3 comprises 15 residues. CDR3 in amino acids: CASSLAGTTHNEQFF. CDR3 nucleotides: TGCGCCAGCAGCTTGGCTGGGACGACACACAATGAGCAGTTCTTC. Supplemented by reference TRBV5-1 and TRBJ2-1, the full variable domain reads KAGVTQTPRYLIKTRGQQVTLSCSPISGHRSVSWYQQTPGQGLQFLFEYFSETQRNKGNFPGRFSGRQFSNSRSEMNVSTLELGDSALYLCASSLAGTTHNEQFFGPGTRLTVL.

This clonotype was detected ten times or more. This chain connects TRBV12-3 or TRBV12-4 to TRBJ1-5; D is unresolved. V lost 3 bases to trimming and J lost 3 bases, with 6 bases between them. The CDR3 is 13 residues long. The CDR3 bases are TGTGCCAGCAGTTTTGCTATCAATCAGCCCCAGCATTTT. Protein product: CASSFAINQPQHF.

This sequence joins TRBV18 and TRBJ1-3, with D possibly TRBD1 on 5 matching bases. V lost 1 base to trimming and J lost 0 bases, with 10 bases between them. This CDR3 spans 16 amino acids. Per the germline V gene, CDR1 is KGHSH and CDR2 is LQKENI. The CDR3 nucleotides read TGTGCCAGCTCACCACTTGACAGCCTCTCTGGAAACACCATATATTTT. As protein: CASSPLDSLSGNTIYF.

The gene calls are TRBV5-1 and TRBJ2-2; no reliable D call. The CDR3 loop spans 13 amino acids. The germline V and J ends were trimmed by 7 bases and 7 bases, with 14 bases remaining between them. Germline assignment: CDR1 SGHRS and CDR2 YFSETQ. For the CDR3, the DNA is TGCGCCAGCCGCCGCGGTTCAGACGGGGAGCTGTTTTTT. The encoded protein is CASRRGSDGELFF.

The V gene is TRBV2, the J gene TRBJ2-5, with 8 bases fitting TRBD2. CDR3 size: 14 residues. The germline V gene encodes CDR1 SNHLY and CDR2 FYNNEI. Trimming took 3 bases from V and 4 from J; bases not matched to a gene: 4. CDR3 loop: CASSDRLAIETQYF. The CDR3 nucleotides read TGTGCCAGCAGTGATCGACTAGCGATAGAGACCCAGTACTTC.

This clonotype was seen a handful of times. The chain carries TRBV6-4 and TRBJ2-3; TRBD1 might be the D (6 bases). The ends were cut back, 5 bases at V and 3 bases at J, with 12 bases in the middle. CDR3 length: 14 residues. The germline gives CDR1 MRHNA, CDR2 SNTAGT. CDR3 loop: CASSTQGGTDTQYF. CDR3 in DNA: TGTGCCAGCAGTACACAGGGTGGGACAGATACGCAGTATTTT.

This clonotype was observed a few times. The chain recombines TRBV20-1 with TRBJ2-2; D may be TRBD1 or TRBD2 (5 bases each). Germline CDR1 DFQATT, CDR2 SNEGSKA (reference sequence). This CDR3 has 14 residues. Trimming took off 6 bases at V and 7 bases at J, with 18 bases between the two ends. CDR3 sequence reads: CSARGPPLGGELFF. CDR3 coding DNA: TGCAGTGCCCGGGGACCGCCGCTTGGCGGGGAGCTGTTTTTT.

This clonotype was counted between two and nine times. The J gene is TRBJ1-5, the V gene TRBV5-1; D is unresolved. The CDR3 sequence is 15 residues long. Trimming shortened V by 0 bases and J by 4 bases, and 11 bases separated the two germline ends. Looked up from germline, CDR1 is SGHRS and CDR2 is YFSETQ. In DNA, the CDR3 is TGCGCCAGCAGCTTGGTACAGACGAGGAATCAGCCCCAGCATTTT. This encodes CASSLVQTRNQPQHF.

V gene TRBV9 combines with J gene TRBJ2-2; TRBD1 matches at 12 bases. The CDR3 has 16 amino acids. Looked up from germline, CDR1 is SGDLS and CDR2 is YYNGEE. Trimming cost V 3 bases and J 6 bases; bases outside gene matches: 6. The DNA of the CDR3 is TGTGCCAGCAGCGCCCATGGGACAGGGGGCCCCGGGGAGCTGTTTTTT. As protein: CASSAHGTGGPGELFF. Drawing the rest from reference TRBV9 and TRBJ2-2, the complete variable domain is DSGVTQTPKHLITATGQRVTLRCSPRSGDLSVYWYQQSLDQGLQFLIQYYNGEERAKGNILERFSAQQFPDLHSELNLSSLELGDSALYFCASSAHGTGGPGELFFGEGSRLTVL.

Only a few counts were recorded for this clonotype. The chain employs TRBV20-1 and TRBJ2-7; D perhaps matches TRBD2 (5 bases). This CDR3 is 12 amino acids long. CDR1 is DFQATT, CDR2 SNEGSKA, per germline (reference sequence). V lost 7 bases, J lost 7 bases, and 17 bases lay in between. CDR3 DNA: TGCAGTGTCCGGCCGCGGGCGCGGGAGCAGTACTTC. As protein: CSVRPRAREQYF.

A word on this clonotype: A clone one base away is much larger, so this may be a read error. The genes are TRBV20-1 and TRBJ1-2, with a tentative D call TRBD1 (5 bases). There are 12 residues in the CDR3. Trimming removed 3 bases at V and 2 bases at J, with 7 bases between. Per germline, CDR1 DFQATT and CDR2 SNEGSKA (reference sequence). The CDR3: CSASPGNYGYTF. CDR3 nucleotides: TGCAGTGCTAGTCCAGGGAACTATGGCTACACCTTC.

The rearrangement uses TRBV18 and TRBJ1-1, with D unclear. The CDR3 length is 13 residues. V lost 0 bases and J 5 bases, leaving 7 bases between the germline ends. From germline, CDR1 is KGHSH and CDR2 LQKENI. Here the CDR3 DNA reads TGTGCCAGCTCACCACCGACCCAGACTGAAGCTTTCTTT. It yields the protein CASSPPTQTEAFF.

The chain's CDR3 is CASRNQGVTYEQYF. CDR3 nucleotide sequence: TGTGCCAGCAGAAACCAGGGTGTAACCTACGAGCAGTACTTC. This chain uses TRBV6-1 with TRBJ2-7; D may be TRBD1 (5 bases). Per germline, CDR1 MNHNS and CDR2 SASEGT. V gave up 6 bases and J gave up 2 bases, with 14 bases separating them. The CDR3 is 14 residues long.

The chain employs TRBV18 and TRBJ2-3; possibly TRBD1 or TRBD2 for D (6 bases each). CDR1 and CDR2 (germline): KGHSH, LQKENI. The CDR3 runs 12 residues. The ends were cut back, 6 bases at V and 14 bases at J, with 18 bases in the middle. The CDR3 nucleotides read TGTGCCAGCTCTCTCCGGGGGCCCCCGCTGTATTTT. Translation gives CASSLRGPPLYF.

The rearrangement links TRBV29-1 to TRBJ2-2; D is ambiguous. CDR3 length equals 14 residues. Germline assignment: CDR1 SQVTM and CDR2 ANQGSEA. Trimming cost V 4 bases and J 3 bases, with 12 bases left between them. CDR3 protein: CSVVTDVYTGELFF. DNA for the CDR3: TGCAGCGTTGTAACGGACGTGTACACCGGGGAGCTGTTTTTT.

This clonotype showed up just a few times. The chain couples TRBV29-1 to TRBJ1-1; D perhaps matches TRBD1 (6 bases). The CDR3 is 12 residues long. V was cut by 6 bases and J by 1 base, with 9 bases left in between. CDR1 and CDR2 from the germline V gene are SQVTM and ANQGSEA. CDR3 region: CSVRQENTEAFF. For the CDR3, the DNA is TGCAGCGTACGACAGGAGAACACTGAAGCTTTCTTT.

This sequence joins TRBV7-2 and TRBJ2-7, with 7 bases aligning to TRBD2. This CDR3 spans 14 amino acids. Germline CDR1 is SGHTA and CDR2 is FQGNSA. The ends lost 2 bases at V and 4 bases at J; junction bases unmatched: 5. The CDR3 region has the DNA TGTGCCAGCAGCTTATCGCTAGCGGATTACGAGCAGTACTTC. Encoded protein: CASSLSLADYEQYF.